Given below is one T cell receptor beta chain in context. The data originate from a study of cytomegalovirus exposure and HLA in healthy donors. Primers included in the PCR were 60 Vbeta and 13 Jbeta primers. Profiling relied on immunoSEQ multiplex PCR, and the TCRdb table lists in-frame clones only, not all of them. The sample holds some 170,000 clones, 9.5% seen once. V shed 5 bases and J shed 2 bases, with 12 bases lying between them. The CDR3 covers 14 residues. Per the germline V gene, CDR1 is PRHDT and CDR2 is FYEKMQ (reference sequence). Sequencing was done on a sample of PBMCs. The TCR originated in a woman in her twenties or thirties in good health and CMV-seropositive. This chain uses TRBV13 with TRBJ2-5, with D hard to call. The CDR3 nucleotides are TGTGCCAGCAGCCCCCGAAGCCGTCAAGAGACCCAGTACTTC. As protein: CASSPRSRQETQYF.